One and the same sample provided the 31 T cell receptor beta chains below, sequenced in a study of PD-1 blockade in classical Hodgkin lymphoma. The assay was immunoSEQ multiplex PCR, and TCRdb's table has in-frame clones only and misses some. The sample holds more than 25,000 clones, just over 70% seen once. After autologous stem cell transplantation all patients relapsed, and prior brentuximab vedotin exposure differed between cohorts. The sample here was peripheral blood mononuclear cells (PBMCs), taken before the second cycle of nivolumab. Source of these receptors: a human donor with classical Hodgkin lymphoma.

This clone is termed medium-sized. The chain couples TRBV6-6 to TRBJ1-2; a weak D match, TRBD1 (5 bases). V was trimmed by 5 bases and J by 1 base, leaving 11 bases between them. Germline V lookup: CDR1 MNHNY, CDR2 SVGAGI (reference sequence). The CDR3 consists of 14 residues. CDR3 region: CASSPGAVNYGYTF. The CDR3, as DNA: TGTGCCAGCAGTCCCGGGGCGGTTAACTATGGCTACACCTTC.

J is TRBJ2-3 and V is TRBV5-1; TRBD2 aligns across 8 bases. The CDR3 loop spans 15 amino acids. V lost 3 bases, J lost 8 bases, and 11 bases stayed unmatched. CDR1 and CDR2 (germline): SGHRS, YFSETQ. Here the CDR3 reads CASSSGLAPGGTQYF. The CDR3 DNA is TGCGCCAGCAGCTCCGGACTAGCTCCGGGAGGTACGCAGTATTTT.

The rearrangement links TRBV5-1 to TRBJ2-1; D perhaps matches TRBD2 (5 bases). The V and J ends lost 5 bases and 9 bases respectively, with 15 bases between them. The CDR3 runs to 13 residues. The V gene's germline CDR1 is SGHRS and CDR2 YFSETQ. CDR3 protein: CASRRESGLEQFF. CDR3 bases: TGCGCCAGCAGAAGGGAATCAGGACTTGAGCAGTTCTTC.

The V gene is TRBV28, the J gene TRBJ2-1, with D perhaps assigned TRBD1 or TRBD2 (7 bases each). The V gene lost 4 bases and the J gene lost 5 bases, with 15 bases spanning the gap. The CDR3 is made up of 15 amino acids. Germline V gene data show CDR1 as MDHEN and CDR2 as SYDVKM. The CDR3 DNA reads as TGTGCCAGCAGTTCCCCAGGGGGGGGGCACAATGAGCAGTTCTTC. Translation gives CASSSPGGGHNEQFF.

This rearrangement joins TRBV5-4 to TRBJ2-2; D may be TRBD1 or TRBD2 (5 bases each). Looked up from germline, CDR1 is SGHNT and CDR2 is YYREEE (reference sequence). The CDR3 sequence is 15 residues long. Between the trimmed V and J ends, which lost 2 bases and 8 bases, there was a span of 16 bases. The CDR3 loop reads CASSFVGVNGGELFF. For the CDR3, the DNA is TGTGCCAGCAGCTTTGTGGGGGTCAACGGAGGGGAGCTGTTTTTT.

The rearrangement joins TRBV19 to TRBJ2-7; 12 positions match TRBD2. The CDR3 length is 14 residues. V was pared by 6 bases and J by 5 bases, with 5 bases of the junction left unmatched. Germline-derived CDR1 and CDR2 are LNHDA and SQIVND (reference sequence). The DNA of the CDR3 is TGTGCCAGTAGGCGACTAGCGGGAGCCCACGAGCAGTACTTC. It yields the protein CASRRLAGAHEQYF.

The chain links TRBV21-1 to TRBJ2-1; no DNA check was done on the table's D call, TRBD2. TRBV21-1 is listed as a pseudogene. This CDR3 is built from 16 residues. CDR3: CASSKESSDSSNEQFF. DNA for the CDR3: TGTGCCAGCAGCAAAGAGTCTAGCGACTCCTCCAATGAGCAGTTCTTC.

This chain joins TRBV4-2 and TRBJ2-4, with a tentative D call TRBD2 (5 bases). The germline CDR1 and CDR2 sequences are LGHNA and YNFKEQ. With 5 bases removed from V and 0 bases from J, the gap between germline ends came to 5 bases. This CDR3 has 13 amino acids. The CDR3 protein is CASSGLAKNIQYF. DNA of the CDR3: TGTGCCAGCAGCGGACTAGCCAAAAACATTCAGTACTTC.

This clone was counted between two and nine times. V usage is TRBV18 and J usage is TRBJ2-1; tentatively, D is TRBD2 (6 bases). CDR1 is KGHSH, CDR2 LQKENI, per germline. CDR3 length: 13 residues. V was trimmed by 4 bases and J by 9 bases, leaving 13 bases between them. The CDR3 coding sequence is TGTGCCAGCTCACTGACGGGAGAAGGTGAGCAGTTCTTC. Its translation: CASSLTGEGEQFF.

The rearrangement joins TRBV2 to TRBJ2-1; TRBD1 agrees at 10 bases. J lost 4 bases, V lost 4 bases, and 4 bases had no gene match. Germline V lookup: CDR1 SNHLY, CDR2 FYNNEI. The CDR3 contains 15 residues. The CDR3 DNA is TGTGCCAGCAGTGTGAAGGGACAGGGGTACAATGAGCAGTTCTTC. Residues: CASSVKGQGYNEQFF.

This chain links TRBV5-6 with TRBJ2-7, with D perhaps given as TRBD1 or TRBD2 (5 bases each). V lost 3 bases to trimming and J lost 1 base, with 14 bases between them. The length of the CDR3 is 15 residues. CDR1 is SGHDT and CDR2 is YYEEEE in the germline V gene. This CDR3 reads CASSSLGTASYEQYF. CDR3 DNA sequence: TGTGCCAGCAGCTCCTTGGGGACCGCTTCCTACGAGCAGTACTTC. Supplemented by reference TRBV5-6 and TRBJ2-7, the full variable domain reads DAGVTQSPTHLIKTRGQQVTLRCSPKSGHDTVSWYQQALGQGPQFIFQYYEEEERQRGNFPDRFSGHQFPNYSSELNVNALLLGDSALYLCASSSLGTASYEQYFGPGTRLTVT.

The CDR3 loop is CASSLQSGPPAETQYF. The DNA of the CDR3 is TGCGCCAGCAGCTTACAATCGGGACCCCCCGCGGAGACCCAGTACTTC. The chain links TRBV5-1 to TRBJ2-5; D may correspond to TRBD1 or TRBD2 (5 bases each). CDR1 and CDR2 from the germline V gene are SGHRS and YFSETQ. V shed 2 bases and J shed 5 bases, with 19 bases lying between them. The CDR3 extends over 16 amino acids.

The chain joins TRBV7-6 to TRBJ1-6; 12 bases align to TRBD1. The CDR3 runs 20 residues. CDR1 is SGHVS and CDR2 is FNYEAQ in the germline V gene. V lost 2 bases, J lost 0 bases, and 8 bases stayed unmatched. CDR3 sequence: CASSLYSGTGGSSYNSPLHF. In DNA form, the CDR3 reads TGTGCCAGCAGCTTATACTCCGGGACAGGGGGCTCCTCCTATAATTCACCCCTCCACTTT.

This chain joins TRBV28 and TRBJ2-7, with D possibly TRBD1 on 5 matching bases. The V gene's germline CDR1 is MDHEN and CDR2 SYDVKM. The CDR3 contains 12 residues. The V end was cut by 5 bases, the J end by 7 bases, with 12 bases between. The CDR3 reads CASSDSTLEQYF. DNA of the CDR3: TGTGCCAGCAGTGACAGTACCCTGGAGCAGTACTTC.

This clone showed up just a few times. The rearrangement uses TRBV30 and TRBJ1-5; TRBD1 matches at 8 bases. The CDR3 is made up of 16 amino acids. Germline loops: CDR1 GTSNPN, CDR2 SVGIG (reference sequence). V shed 1 base and J 7 bases; nucleotides not matched to a gene: 12. The CDR3 DNA follows: TGTGCCTGGAGTGGACAGGGGACGACGGTGTGGCAGCCCCAGCATTTT. It encodes CAWSGQGTTVWQPQHF.

A few counts support this clone. The J gene is TRBJ2-2, the V gene TRBV7-9; 14 bases match TRBD2. There are 17 residues in the CDR3. V trimming: 1 base; J trimming: 6 bases; junction bases outside the gene matches: 4. Germline V gene sequence: CDR1 SEHNR, CDR2 FQNEAQ (reference sequence). Here the CDR3 DNA reads TGTGCCAGCAGCTTAGAAGGGACTAGCGGGAGAGCCGGGGAGCTGTTTTTT. This sequence encodes CASSLEGTSGRAGELFF.

This clone was found a few times. The V call is TRBV18, the J call TRBJ1-1, with D unclear. Per germline, CDR1 KGHSH and CDR2 LQKENI. The V gene lost 2 bases and the J gene lost 3 bases, with 7 bases spanning the gap. The CDR3 extends over 13 amino acids. CDR3 residues: CASSPYAYTEAFF. The CDR3 DNA reads TGTGCCAGCTCACCATACGCCTACACTGAAGCTTTCTTT.

The chain combines TRBV11-2 with TRBJ1-4; 7 nucleotides agree with TRBD1. The V gene's germline CDR1 is SGHAT and CDR2 FQNNGV. The CDR3 is 15 amino acids. Trimming removed 5 bases from V and 3 bases from J; junction bases left unmatched: 6. The CDR3 DNA sequence: TGTGCCAGCAGCAAAGGACAGGTTGCTAATGAAAAACTGTTTTTT. This translates into CASSKGQVANEKLFF.

The sample holds a few counts of this clone. The chain is built from TRBV2 and TRBJ1-1; D remains unclear. The V gene's germline CDR1 is SNHLY and CDR2 FYNNEI. The CDR3 has 15 residues. V gave up 1 base and J gave up 1 base, with 10 bases separating them. CDR3: CASSEVGNSNTEAFF. CDR3 DNA: TGTGCCAGCAGTGAAGTAGGGAATTCGAACACTGAAGCTTTCTTT.

This clone was observed a single time. The chain uses TRBV7-9 and TRBJ1-1; possibly TRBD1 for D (6 bases). This CDR3 comprises 14 residues. V lost 4 bases to trimming and J lost 8 bases, with 17 bases between them. Germline CDR1 SEHNR, CDR2 FQNEAQ (reference sequence). The chain's CDR3 is CASSSKSGAAEAFF. CDR3 coding DNA: TGTGCCAGCAGCTCAAAATCAGGGGCCGCCGAAGCTTTCTTT.

J is TRBJ2-3 and V is TRBV7-9, with TRBD2 matching 9 bases. This CDR3 is built from 18 residues. V dropped 0 bases and J dropped 4; count of bases not matched to a gene: 11. Germline V gives CDR1 SEHNR, CDR2 FQNEAQ (reference sequence). DNA of the CDR3: TGTGCCAGCAGCTTAGCCGGGCCAGCGGGGGGTAGGGCAGATACGCAGTATTTT. Amino acid sequence: CASSLAGPAGGRADTQYF.

This chain uses TRBV6-1 with TRBJ1-2; D may be TRBD1 (6 bases). CDR1 MNHNS and CDR2 SASEGT come from the germline V gene. This CDR3 is built from 14 residues. Between the trimmed V and J ends, which lost 3 bases and 2 bases, there was a span of 10 bases. The CDR3: CASSERGANYGYTF. DNA of the CDR3: TGTGCCAGCAGTGAGCGGGGGGCGAACTATGGCTACACCTTC.

V usage is TRBV6-6 and J usage is TRBJ1-1; D possibly corresponds to TRBD1 (6 bases). The germline V and J ends were trimmed by 5 bases and 8 bases, with 15 bases remaining between them. Germline V lookup: CDR1 MNHNY, CDR2 SVGAGI (reference sequence). The CDR3 consists of 13 residues. The CDR3 DNA reads as TGTGCCAGCAGTCCCGGGACAAATTACGAAGCTTTCTTT. Protein: CASSPGTNYEAFF.

The chain has TRBV18 and TRBJ2-3; the D is unclear. With 2 bases removed from V and 4 bases from J, the gap between germline ends came to 10 bases. Germline lookup yields CDR1 KGHSH and CDR2 LQKENI. The CDR3 has 14 amino acids. CDR3 nucleotides: TGTGCCAGCTCACCAATCGACGCGGCAGATACGCAGTATTTT. Residues: CASSPIDAADTQYF.

The chain has TRBV30 and TRBJ1-3; TRBD1 is a possible D gene (5 bases). Germline lookup yields CDR1 GTSNPN and CDR2 SVGIG (reference sequence). Trimming left V 1 base short and J 4 bases short, with 11 bases between. CDR3 length: 14 residues. CDR3 in amino acids: CAWSAGHRGNTIYF. Here the CDR3 DNA reads TGTGCCTGGAGTGCAGGACATCGGGGAAACACCATATATTTT.

J is TRBJ1-6 and V is TRBV6-5; 7 bases align to TRBD1. The CDR3 has 15 residues. The germline V gene has CDR1 MNHEY and CDR2 SVGAGI. J was trimmed by 4 bases and V by 6 bases; bases with no gene match: 6. The DNA of the CDR3 is TGTGCCAGCAGGGCCCGACAGGGTTATAATTCACCCCTCCACTTT. It yields the protein CASRARQGYNSPLHF.

The CDR3 spells CASSTLQSSYGYTF. The DNA of the CDR3 is TGTGCCAGCAGTACATTGCAGAGTTCCTATGGCTACACCTTC. The chain recombines TRBV28 with TRBJ1-2; D gene uncertain. Per germline, CDR1 MDHEN and CDR2 SYDVKM. The length of the CDR3 is 14 residues. Between the trimmed V and J ends, which lost 5 bases and 4 bases, there was a span of 14 bases.

The CDR3 sequence: CSDRTGGADTQYF. The CDR3 DNA is TGCAGCGACAGGACAGGGGGCGCAGATACGCAGTATTTT. The J gene is TRBJ2-3, the V gene TRBV29-1; TRBD1 agrees at 11 bases. J gave up 4 bases and V 7 bases, and 4 bases lay outside the gene matches. The length of the CDR3 is 13 residues. Germline V CDR1 and CDR2: SQVTM, ANQGSEA.

This clone was observed a few times. The chain links TRBV4-1 to TRBJ2-3, with D possibly being TRBD1 or TRBD2 (5 bases each). This CDR3 comprises 15 residues. V gave up 4 bases and J gave up 0 bases, with 11 bases separating them. The germline CDR1 and CDR2 sequences are MGHRA and YSYEKL. CDR3 sequence (DNA): TGCGCCAGCAGCCTCCGGGACGGAAGCACAGATACGCAGTATTTT. Translated: CASSLRDGSTDTQYF.

The V gene is TRBV7-9, the J gene TRBJ2-1; no definite D call. The CDR3 sequence is 17 residues long. Trimming removed 3 bases at V and 0 bases at J, with 15 bases between. CDR1 SEHNR and CDR2 FQNEAQ come from the germline V gene (reference sequence). CDR3 DNA: TGTGCCAGCAGCTTCCCCTTCGGTAGAGTCTCCTACAATGAGCAGTTCTTC. Its protein product is CASSFPFGRVSYNEQFF.

The chain combines TRBV6-1 with TRBJ2-1; a weak D match, TRBD2 (6 bases). CDR1 is MNHNS and CDR2 is SASEGT in the germline V gene. V dropped 0 bases and J dropped 10 bases, with 16 bases sitting between them. The CDR3 consists of 15 residues. The CDR3 loop reads CASSEAEGWAREQFF. The CDR3 DNA reads TGTGCCAGCAGTGAAGCGGAGGGGTGGGCTCGAGAGCAGTTCTTC.